Each of the 32 T cell receptor beta chains below was sequenced from the same sample in a study of OX40 agonist ivuxolimab in advanced cancers. Here immunoSEQ multiplex PCR was the method, and the copy in TCRdb shows in-frame clones only, minus some. The sample contains roughly 15,000 clones, roughly 65% of which appear only once. This sample comprised CD4+ or CD8+ T cells sorted from blood, obtained in a trial of the OX40 agonist ivuxolimab. Receptors originate from an adult with an advanced solid tumor such as melanoma, head and neck, liver or kidney cancer.

By share, this clone counts as medium-sized. The V and J genes are TRBV7-9 and TRBJ2-2; 9 bases match TRBD1. Looked up from germline, CDR1 is SEHNR and CDR2 is FQNEAQ (reference sequence). The CDR3 runs 15 residues. Trimming cost V 4 bases and J 6 bases; bases outside gene matches: 6. CDR3 amino acids: CASSSTGGSSGELFF. CDR3 in DNA: TGTGCCAGCAGCTCTACAGGGGGCTCGTCCGGGGAGCTGTTTTTT.

Only a few counts were recorded for this clone. The chain joins TRBV11-1 to TRBJ1-2; TRBD1 is a possible D gene (6 bases). Germline V gene data show CDR1 as SGHAT and CDR2 as FQDESV (reference sequence). The V and J ends lost 5 bases and 6 bases respectively, with 16 bases between them. The CDR3 covers 14 residues. CDR3 DNA sequence: TGTGCCAGCAGCGCGCCGGGGGGCGCGGATGGCTACACCTTC. Translated, it gives CASSAPGGADGYTF.

This clone was counted a few times. This sequence joins TRBV27 and TRBJ2-2; 11 nucleotides agree with TRBD2. The CDR3 loop spans 19 amino acids. Germline loops: CDR1 MNHEY, CDR2 SMNVEV (reference sequence). J gave up 1 base and V 2 bases, and 9 bases lay outside the gene matches. In DNA, the CDR3 is TGTGCCAGCAGTTTACCCATTCTGGGACTAGCGGAGAACACCGGGGAGCTGTTTTTT. Translation: CASSLPILGLAENTGELFF.

Turning to this clone: Sequence at one end of the junction differs from germline and may be a read error. The rearrangement links TRBV7-7 to TRBJ2-7; TRBD2 matches 12 bases. The CDR3 loop spans 16 amino acids. The germline V gene encodes CDR1 SSHAT and CDR2 FNYEAQ (reference sequence). The CDR3 region has the DNA TGTGCTAGCAGCTCGAGTTGGACTAGCGGGACTCACGAGCAGTACTTC. Protein product: CASSSSWTSGTHEQYF.

The chain joins TRBV30 to TRBJ1-2, with D uncertain. V was shortened by 0 bases and J by 2 bases, with 7 bases between the two germline ends. This CDR3 spans 13 amino acids. Germline CDR1 is GTSNPN and CDR2 is SVGIG (reference sequence). The CDR3 nucleotides read TGTGCCTGGAGTGTTCGGGTAAACTATGGCTACACCTTC. Its translation: CAWSVRVNYGYTF.

This clone is a singleton in its sample. The chain has TRBV19 and TRBJ2-1, with TRBD2 matching over 7 bases. There are 15 residues in the CDR3. Germline V CDR1 and CDR2: LNHDA, SQIVND (reference sequence). The trim removed 3 bases at V and 9 bases at J, leaving 11 bases unmatched. The CDR3 sequence: CASSIGTTSLVEQFF. The CDR3 DNA sequence: TGTGCCAGTAGTATCGGGACTACCTCACTCGTTGAGCAGTTCTTC.

This chain links TRBV15 with TRBJ1-5; D ambiguous. Between the trimmed V and J ends, which lost 4 bases and 3 bases, there was a span of 7 bases. The CDR3 is made up of 13 amino acids. The V gene's germline CDR1 is LNHNV and CDR2 YYDKDF (reference sequence). The CDR3 bases are TGTGCCACCAGCAACCATCCCAATCAGCCCCAGCATTTT. It is translated as CATSNHPNQPQHF. Supplemented by reference TRBV15 and TRBJ1-5, the full variable domain reads DAMVIQNPRYQVTQFGKPVTLSCSQTLNHNVMYWYQQKSSQAPKLLFHYYDKDFNNEADTPDNFQSRRPNTSFCFLDIRSPGLGDTAMYLCATSNHPNQPQHFGDGTRLSIL.

About this clone itself: One junction end disagrees with the germline gene, perhaps due to a read error. The J gene is TRBJ2-7, the V gene TRBV5-1; TRBD1 aligns across 7 bases. Per germline, CDR1 SGHRS and CDR2 YFSETQ. This CDR3 comprises 15 residues. CDR3: CASSLDRTLSYEQYF. In DNA, the CDR3 is TGTGCCAGCAGCTTGGACAGGACGCTCTCCTACGAGCAGTACTTC.

The chain has TRBV14 and TRBJ1-1, with D possibly TRBD1 on 5 matching bases. The CDR3 totals 15 residues. Trimming pared 1 base from V and 0 bases from J, leaving 9 bases between. Germline V CDR1 and CDR2: SGHDN, FVKESK. CDR3 in amino acids: CASSQGGGVNTEAFF. For the CDR3, the DNA is TGTGCCAGCAGCCAAGGGGGCGGTGTGAACACTGAAGCTTTCTTT.

The CDR3 protein is CSVDAPLAGVLTDTQYF. The DNA for the CDR3 is TGCAGCGTGGACGCCCCTCTAGCGGGAGTCCTCACAGATACGCAGTATTTT. The chain recombines TRBV29-1 with TRBJ2-3; TRBD2 agrees at 10 bases. The CDR3 is 17 amino acids. The junction had 14 bases not matched to a gene; V was cut back by 6 bases and J by 2 bases. Looked up from germline, CDR1 is SQVTM and CDR2 is ANQGSEA.

This rearrangement joins TRBV5-1 to TRBJ2-5, with 10 bases lining up with TRBD2. This CDR3 region has 13 residues. The V segment lost 4 bases and the J segment 5 bases; nucleotides outside the gene matches: 2. The germline gives CDR1 SGHRS, CDR2 YFSETQ. CDR3 coding DNA: TGCGCCAGCAGCGTTAGCGGGGGGGAGACCCAGTACTTC. The encoded protein is CASSVSGGETQYF.

This chain uses TRBV28 with TRBJ2-7; TRBD2 aligns across 11 bases. Unmatched junction bases numbered 4, after V lost 1 base and J lost 2 bases. CDR3 length: 16 amino acids. CDR1 and CDR2 (germline): MDHEN, SYDVKM. The CDR3 DNA reads TGTGCCAGCAGTTTATCAAGACTAGCGGGAACCTACGAGCAGTACTTC. The encoded protein is CASSLSRLAGTYEQYF.

The chain uses TRBV7-3 and TRBJ1-1; no definite D call. V lost 5 bases and J 0 bases, leaving 7 bases between the germline ends. The CDR3 loop spans 13 amino acids. Germline assignment: CDR1 SGHTA and CDR2 FQGTGA. The DNA for the CDR3 is TGTGCCAGCAGCCTTTCCATGAACACTGAAGCTTTCTTT. This encodes CASSLSMNTEAFF.

This clone has only a few counts. The genes are TRBV6-6 and TRBJ2-5; 9 nucleotides match TRBD2. Per the germline V gene, CDR1 is MNHNY and CDR2 is SVGAGI (reference sequence). Trimming took 5 bases from V and 6 from J; bases not matched to a gene: 10. The CDR3 extends over 15 amino acids. The CDR3 loop is CASSPGAGGRKTQYF. In nucleotides, the CDR3 is TGTGCCAGCAGTCCGGGGGCGGGAGGGAGAAAGACCCAGTACTTC.

This chain connects TRBV6-1 to TRBJ1-4; TRBD1 matches 9 bases. V lost 0 bases and J lost 4; bases outside the gene matches: 6. Germline V CDR1 and CDR2: MNHNS, SASEGT. The CDR3 is made up of 17 amino acids. CDR3 DNA sequence: TGTGCCAGCAGTGAAGCGGGGACAGGGTCCTTTAATGAAAAACTGTTTTTT. It specifies CASSEAGTGSFNEKLFF.

This clone was detected once. The chain couples TRBV7-9 to TRBJ2-1; D gene ambiguous. Trimming removed 11 bases at V and 9 bases at J, with 11 bases between. The germline CDR1 and CDR2 sequences are SEHNR and FQNEAQ (reference sequence). The CDR3 loop spans 10 amino acids. CDR3 loop: CAGGPGEQFF. In DNA, the CDR3 is TGTGCCGGTGGTCCGGGTGAGCAGTTCTTC.

The rearrangement links TRBV4-1 to TRBJ2-1, with D perhaps TRBD1 (6 bases). CDR3 size: 17 residues. CDR1 and CDR2 from the germline V gene are MGHRA and YSYEKL. Trimming took off 1 base at V and 3 bases at J, with 16 bases between the two ends. The CDR3 region has the DNA TGCGCCAGCAGCCAAGGGATGGGGGCTATAGGCTACAATGAGCAGTTCTTC. It encodes CASSQGMGAIGYNEQFF.

J is TRBJ2-5 and V is TRBV6-1; TRBD1 agrees at 10 bases. From germline, CDR1 is MNHNS and CDR2 SASEGT. V gave up 3 bases and J gave up 4 bases; unmatched junction bases: 5. The CDR3 is made up of 15 amino acids. The DNA of the CDR3 is TGTGCCAGCAGTGATCGGACAGGGGGTGGAGAGACCCAGTACTTC. Encoded protein: CASSDRTGGGETQYF.

The chain is built from TRBV7-9 and TRBJ2-5; TRBD2 agrees at 8 bases. The J segment lost 2 bases and the V segment lost 5 bases, leaving 4 bases of the junction unmatched. The germline V gene has CDR1 SEHNR and CDR2 FQNEAQ (reference sequence). The CDR3 is made up of 14 amino acids. Here the CDR3 reads CASSISGIQETQYF. The CDR3 nucleotides are TGTGCCAGCAGCATTAGCGGGATACAAGAGACCCAGTACTTC.

The CDR3 reads CSAHPRFRDRGHRGANVLTF. CDR3 in DNA: TGCAGCGCCCACCCTAGGTTCCGGGACAGGGGACACAGGGGGGCCAACGTCCTGACTTTC. The chain carries TRBV29-1 and TRBJ2-6; 10 nucleotides line up with TRBD1. The CDR3 spans 20 residues. Germline V gene data show CDR1 as SQVTM and CDR2 as ANQGSEA. Germline trimming cut 7 bases from V and 4 bases from J; bases unmatched to any gene: 22.

The rearrangement links TRBV28 to TRBJ1-6; 9 bases are a match to TRBD1. Germline CDR1 reads MDHEN; CDR2 reads SYDVKM. The J segment lost 10 bases and the V segment lost 7 bases, leaving 11 bases of the junction unmatched. The CDR3 runs 15 residues. For the CDR3, the DNA is TGTGCCAGCACCCTGGGACAGGGTTATCGGTCACCCCTCCACTTT. Its protein is CASTLGQGYRSPLHF.

The rearrangement uses TRBV7-9 and TRBJ2-7, with a weak D call TRBD2 (6 bases). Germline loops: CDR1 SEHNR, CDR2 FQNEAQ (reference sequence). V was shortened by 4 bases and J by 5 bases, with 18 bases between the two germline ends. CDR3 length equals 15 residues. CDR3 sequence (DNA): TGTGCCAGCAGCTCCACGGGGGTAGCGCTCCACGAGCAGTACTTC. Protein sequence: CASSSTGVALHEQYF.

The chain employs TRBV5-8 and TRBJ2-7; the match to TRBD1 covers 8 bases. Trimming at V came to 0 bases and at J to 5 bases, leaving 7 bases not matched to a gene. Germline V gene data show CDR1 as SGHTS and CDR2 as YDEGEE. This CDR3 contains 15 residues. Here the CDR3 reads CASSLGTGGGDEQYF. In nucleotides, the CDR3 is TGTGCCAGCAGCTTGGGCACAGGGGGAGGTGACGAGCAGTACTTC. The variable domain in full, with the rest retrieved from reference TRBV5-8 and TRBJ2-7, is EAGVTQSPTHLIKTRGQQATLRCSPISGHTSVYWYQQALGLGLQFLLWYDEGEERNRGNFPPRFSGRQFPNYSSELNVNALELEDSALYLCASSLGTGGGDEQYFGPGTRLTVT.

The chain is built from TRBV7-6 and TRBJ2-7; 10 bases match TRBD2. V lost 1 base and J lost 1; bases outside the gene matches: 1. CDR3 size: 15 residues. The germline gives CDR1 SGHVS, CDR2 FNYEAQ. CDR3 protein: CASSLELAGSYEQYF. The CDR3 DNA follows: TGTGCCAGCAGCTTAGAACTAGCGGGGTCCTACGAGCAGTACTTC.

The chain combines TRBV9 with TRBJ2-7; D ambiguous. The CDR3 totals 14 residues. The ends were cut back, 4 bases at V and 2 bases at J, with 13 bases in the middle. The V gene's germline CDR1 is SGDLS and CDR2 YYNGEE. The CDR3 sequence: CASSRSGVTYEQYF. In DNA, the CDR3 is TGTGCCAGCAGCCGTTCCGGAGTTACCTACGAGCAGTACTTC.

This chain links TRBV28 with TRBJ2-7; the D gene is possibly TRBD1 (6 bases). The V gene's germline CDR1 is MDHEN and CDR2 SYDVKM. The CDR3 runs 14 residues. Trimming took off 3 bases at V and 4 bases at J, with 13 bases between the two ends. CDR3 amino acids: CASSFARGSYEQYF. In DNA form, the CDR3 reads TGTGCCAGCAGTTTTGCCAGGGGCTCTTACGAGCAGTACTTC.

V and J are TRBV7-8 and TRBJ2-3; D gene ambiguous. Germline V lookup: CDR1 SGHVS, CDR2 FQNEAQ. V lost 5 bases, J lost 2 bases, and 8 bases lay in between. This CDR3 has 13 residues. CDR3 coding DNA: TGTGCCAGCAGCCCTGGGCACACAGATACGCAGTATTTT. Its protein is CASSPGHTDTQYF.

This clone is classed as medium-sized. The chain carries TRBV7-6 and TRBJ1-5; D is unclear. Germline CDR1 SGHVS, CDR2 FNYEAQ. Trimming left V 8 bases short and J 0 bases short, with 17 bases between. This CDR3 region has 16 residues. CDR3 region: CASSPGGLYSNQPQHF. DNA of the CDR3: TGTGCCAGCTCCCCCGGAGGGCTTTATAGCAATCAGCCCCAGCATTTT.

The chain couples TRBV5-1 to TRBJ2-7, with 10 positions matching TRBD1. CDR1 is SGHRS, CDR2 YFSETQ, per germline. Germline trimming cut 4 bases from V and 6 bases from J; bases unmatched to any gene: 19. The CDR3 consists of 18 residues. CDR3 in DNA: TGCGCCAGCAGCCCACAAGCGCTGGGACAGGGGAGTTTGGCCGAGCAGTACTTC. Translated: CASSPQALGQGSLAEQYF.

The chain joins TRBV13 to TRBJ2-7; 13 bases map to TRBD2. The CDR3 consists of 16 residues. The V gene end was trimmed by 5 bases and the J gene end by 6 bases; junction bases not matched to a gene: 10. Germline CDR1 PRHDT, CDR2 FYEKMQ (reference sequence). The CDR3 DNA follows: TGTGCCAGCAGCCCGCCCAGGACTAGCGGGAGAGGCGAGCAGTACTTC. This translates into CASSPPRTSGRGEQYF.

Judged by abundance, this clone is medium-sized. The V gene is TRBV11-2, the J gene TRBJ2-7, with D possibly being TRBD1 (6 bases). In germline, CDR1 is SGHAT, CDR2 FQNNGV. V dropped 1 base and J dropped 2 bases, with 12 bases sitting between them. The CDR3 length is 15 residues. CDR3 nucleotide sequence: TGTGCCAGCAGCTTAGGCCAGGGGTGGACCTACGAGCAGTACTTC. This encodes CASSLGQGWTYEQYF.

This clone was seen a single time. The genes are TRBV6-1 and TRBJ1-2; no clear D gene. The ends were cut back, 1 base at V and 0 bases at J, with 12 bases in the middle. Germline CDR1 is MNHNS and CDR2 is SASEGT. The CDR3 covers 16 residues. CDR3 in amino acids: CASSEGTQIANYGYTF. The CDR3 DNA is TGTGCCAGCAGTGAAGGGACGCAGATAGCTAACTATGGCTACACCTTC.